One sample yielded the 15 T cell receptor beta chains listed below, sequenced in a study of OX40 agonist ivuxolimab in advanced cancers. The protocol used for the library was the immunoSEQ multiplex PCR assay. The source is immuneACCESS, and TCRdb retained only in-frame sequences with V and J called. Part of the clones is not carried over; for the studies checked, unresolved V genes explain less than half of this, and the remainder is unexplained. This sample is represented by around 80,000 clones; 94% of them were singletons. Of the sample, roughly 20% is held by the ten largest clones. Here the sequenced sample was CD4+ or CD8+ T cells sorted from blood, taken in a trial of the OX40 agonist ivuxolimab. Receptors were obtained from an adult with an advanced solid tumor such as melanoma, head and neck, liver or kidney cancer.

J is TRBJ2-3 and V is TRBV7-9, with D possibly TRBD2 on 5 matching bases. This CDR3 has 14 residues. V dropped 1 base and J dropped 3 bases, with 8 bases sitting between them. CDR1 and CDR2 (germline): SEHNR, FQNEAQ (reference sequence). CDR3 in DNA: TGTGCCAGCAGCTTAGAGACGGGGACAGATACGCAGTATTTT. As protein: CASSLETGTDTQYF.

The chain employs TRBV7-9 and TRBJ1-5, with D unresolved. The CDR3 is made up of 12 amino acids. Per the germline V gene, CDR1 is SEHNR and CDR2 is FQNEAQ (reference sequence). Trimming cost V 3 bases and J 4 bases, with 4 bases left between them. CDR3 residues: CASSFTNQPQHF. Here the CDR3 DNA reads TGTGCCAGCAGCTTTACTAATCAGCCCCAGCATTTT.

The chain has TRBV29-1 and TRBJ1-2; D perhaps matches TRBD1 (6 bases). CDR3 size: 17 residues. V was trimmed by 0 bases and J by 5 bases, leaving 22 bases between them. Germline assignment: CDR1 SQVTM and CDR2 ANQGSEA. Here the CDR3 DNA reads TGCAGCGTTGAAGATTCCCCCGGGTCGGGCAGGGGTTATGGCTACACCTTC. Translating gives CSVEDSPGSGRGYGYTF.

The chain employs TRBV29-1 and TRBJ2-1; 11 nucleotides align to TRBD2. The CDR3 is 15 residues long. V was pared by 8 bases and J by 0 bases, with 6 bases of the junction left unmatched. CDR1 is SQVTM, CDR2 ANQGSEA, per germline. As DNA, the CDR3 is TGCAGCTTGACTAGCGGGGATAGCTCCTACAATGAGCAGTTCTTC. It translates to CSLTSGDSSYNEQFF.

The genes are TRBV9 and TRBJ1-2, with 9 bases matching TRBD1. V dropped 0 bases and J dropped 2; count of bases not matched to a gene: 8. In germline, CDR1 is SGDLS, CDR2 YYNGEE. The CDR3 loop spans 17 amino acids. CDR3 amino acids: CASSVGSWDRANYGYTF. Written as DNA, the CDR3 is TGTGCCAGCAGCGTAGGGAGTTGGGACAGGGCCAACTATGGCTACACCTTC.

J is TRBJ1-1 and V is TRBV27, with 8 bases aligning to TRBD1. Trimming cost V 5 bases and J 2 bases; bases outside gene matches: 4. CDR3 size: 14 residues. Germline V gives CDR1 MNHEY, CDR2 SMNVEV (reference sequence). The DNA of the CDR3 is TGTGCCAGCAGTCCGGACAGGGCAAACACTGAAGCTTTCTTT. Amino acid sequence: CASSPDRANTEAFF.

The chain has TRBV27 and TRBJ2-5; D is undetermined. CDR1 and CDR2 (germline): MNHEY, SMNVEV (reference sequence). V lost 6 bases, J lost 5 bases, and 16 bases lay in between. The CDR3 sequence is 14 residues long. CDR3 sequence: CASSTRARSETQYF. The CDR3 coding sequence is TGTGCCAGCAGCACCCGGGCCCGGTCTGAGACCCAGTACTTC.

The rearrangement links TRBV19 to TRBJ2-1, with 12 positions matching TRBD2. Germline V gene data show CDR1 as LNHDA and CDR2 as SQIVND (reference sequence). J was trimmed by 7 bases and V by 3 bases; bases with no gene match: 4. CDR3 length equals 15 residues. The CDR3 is CASSIASGGANEQFF. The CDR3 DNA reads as TGTGCCAGTAGTATCGCTAGCGGGGGGGCAAATGAGCAGTTCTTC.

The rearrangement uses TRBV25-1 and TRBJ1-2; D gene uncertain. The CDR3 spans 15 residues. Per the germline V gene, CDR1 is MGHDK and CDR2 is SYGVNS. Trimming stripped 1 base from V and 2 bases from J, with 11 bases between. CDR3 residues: CASSEWEGRNYGYTF. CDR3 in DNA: TGTGCCAGCAGTGAATGGGAAGGGCGCAACTATGGCTACACCTTC.

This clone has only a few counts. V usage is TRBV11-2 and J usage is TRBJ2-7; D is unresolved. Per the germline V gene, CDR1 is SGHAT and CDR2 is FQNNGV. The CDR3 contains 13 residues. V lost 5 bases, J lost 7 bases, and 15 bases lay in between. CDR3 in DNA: TGTGCCAGCAGCCCTTCGCCATCGTGGGAGCAGTACTTC. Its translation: CASSPSPSWEQYF.

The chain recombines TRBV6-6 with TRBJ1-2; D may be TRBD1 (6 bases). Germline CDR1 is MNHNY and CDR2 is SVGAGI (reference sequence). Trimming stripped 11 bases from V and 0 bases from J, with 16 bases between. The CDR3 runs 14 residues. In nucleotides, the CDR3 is TGTGCCGCCTTGGACAGACCCACTAACTATGGCTACACCTTC. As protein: CAALDRPTNYGYTF.

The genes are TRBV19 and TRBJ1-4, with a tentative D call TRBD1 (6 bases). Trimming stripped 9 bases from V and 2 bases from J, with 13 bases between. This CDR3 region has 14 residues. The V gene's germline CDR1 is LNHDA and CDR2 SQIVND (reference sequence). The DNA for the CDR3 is TGTGCCAGAGAGGGGGTTAGGACTAATGAAAAACTGTTTTTT. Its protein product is CAREGVRTNEKLFF.

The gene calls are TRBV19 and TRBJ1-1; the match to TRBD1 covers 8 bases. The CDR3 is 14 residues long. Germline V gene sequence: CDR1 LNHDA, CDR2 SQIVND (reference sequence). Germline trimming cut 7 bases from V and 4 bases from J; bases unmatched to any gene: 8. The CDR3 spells CASTRTGTGTEAFF. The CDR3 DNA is TGTGCCAGTACTCGGACCGGGACAGGCACTGAAGCTTTCTTT.

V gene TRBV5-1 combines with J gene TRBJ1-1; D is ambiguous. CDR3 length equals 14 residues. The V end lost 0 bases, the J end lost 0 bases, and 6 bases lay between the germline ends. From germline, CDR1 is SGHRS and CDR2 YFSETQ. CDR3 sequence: CASSLVVMNTEAFF. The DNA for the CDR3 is TGCGCCAGCAGCTTGGTGGTTATGAACACTGAAGCTTTCTTT.

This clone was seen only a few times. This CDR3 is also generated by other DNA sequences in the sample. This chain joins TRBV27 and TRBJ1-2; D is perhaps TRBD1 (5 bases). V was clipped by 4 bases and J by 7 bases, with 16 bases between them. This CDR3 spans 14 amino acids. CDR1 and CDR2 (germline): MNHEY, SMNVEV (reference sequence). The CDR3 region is CASSYVGLGGGYTF. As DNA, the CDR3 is TGTGCCAGCAGTTATGTGGGGCTCGGCGGTGGCTACACCTTC.